These T cell receptor beta chains were read from a single sample in a study of blood T cell repertoires in COVID-19. Generated by immunoSEQ multiplex PCR, the TCRdb table keeps only in-frame clones and is missing some. The data show 150,000 or so clones, with about 79% seen just once and approximately 4.5% held by the top ten. Sequenced input: peripheral blood. The receptors stem from a woman at least 80 years old with active or convalescent COVID-19. The CDR3 runs from the conserved cysteine through the conserved F or W. Each record gives: D gene, clone size, V gene, J gene, CDR3 DNA, CDR3 protein. A D gene is named only where the DNA matches it firmly. A clone size is listed for some rows: how often the clone was seen (once, few, many), or a class if it is expanded.

TRBD1,-,TRBV5-6,TRBJ1-1,TGTGCCAGCAGCTTGGGGACAGGGGGCGTGACTGAAGCTTTCTTT,CASSLGTGGVTEAFF
-,-,TRBV5-1,TRBJ2-1,TGCGCCAGCAAAAAGACGAGCGGCTCCTACAATGAGCAGTTCTTC,CASKKTSGSYNEQFF
TRBD1,-,TRBV19,TRBJ2-7,TGTGCCAGTAGTACCGACAGGGCGCGAGACTACGAGCAGTACTTC,CASSTDRARDYEQYF
TRBD1,few,TRBV5-1,TRBJ1-4,TGCGCCAGCAGCTTCACAGGGGCAACTAATGAAAAACTGTTTTTT,CASSFTGATNEKLFF
-,-,TRBV18,TRBJ1-5,TGTGCCAGCTCTCAACGCGGGAATAGCAATCAGCCCCAGCATTTT,CASSQRGNSNQPQHF
-,-,TRBV4-2,TRBJ1-6,TGTGCCAGCAGCCAAGATAGGGCGGGGCCCCTGATTGCTCTCCACTTT,CASSQDRAGPLIALHF
-,-,TRBV29-1,TRBJ1-2,TGCAGCGTTGATACGGCAGGGAATGGCTACACCTTC,CSVDTAGNGYTF
TRBD2,-,TRBV10-3,TRBJ2-5,TGTGCCACCCAGATGGCTAGCGGTGGGGGGGAGACCCAGTACTTC,CATQMASGGGETQYF
TRBD2,-,TRBV6-1,TRBJ2-3,TGTGCCAGCAGTGAAGCGACGGGGGGGCAATCAGATACGCAGTATTTT,CASSEATGGQSDTQYF
TRBD1,-,TRBV12-5,TRBJ1-1,TGTGCTAGTGCCCTACAGGGGTTGGTGAACACTGAAGCTTTCTTT,CASALQGLVNTEAFF
-,few,TRBV7-8,TRBJ2-2,TGTGCCAGCAGCTTACGCATCAGCACCGGGGAGCTGTTTTTT,CASSLRISTGELFF
-,-,TRBV19,TRBJ1-3,TGTGCCAGTAGTATCCCGGCGGGAGTCTCTGGAAACACCATATATTTT,CASSIPAGVSGNTIYF
-,-,TRBV30,TRBJ1-2,TGTGCCTGGGTCCAGGGAACGGGTAACTATGGCTACACCTTC,CAWVQGTGNYGYTF
TRBD1,-,TRBV10-1,TRBJ1-1,TGCGCCAGCAGTGAGTCGCGACAGGGGGCTGGTGAAGCTTTCTTT,CASSESRQGAGEAFF
TRBD1,-,TRBV5-5,TRBJ1-2,TGTGCCAGCAGCCAGCCGGGACAGGGTCGCGACTACACCTTC,CASSQPGQGRDYTF
-,-,TRBV29-1,TRBJ1-1,TGCGTGGCCCGGAACACTGAAGCTTTCTTT,CVARNTEAFF
TRBD2,-,TRBV9,TRBJ2-5,TGTGCCAGCAGCGTCGCGCTGACTAGCATGGAGACCCAGTACTTC,CASSVALTSMETQYF
-,-,TRBV3-1/TRBV3-2,TRBJ2-1,TGTGCCAGCAGCCAAGGTCCGAATGAGCAGTTCTTC,CASSQGPNEQFF
TRBD2,-,TRBV9,TRBJ2-1,TGTGCCAGCGGAAAAGCGGGGGCCATCAATGAGCAGTTCTTC,CASGKAGAINEQFF
TRBD1,-,TRBV10-3,TRBJ1-2,TGTGCCATCAGCACGACAGGGAACGGCTACACCTTC,CAISTTGNGYTF
-,-,TRBV12-3/TRBV12-4,TRBJ2-1,TGTGCCAGCAGTTTTAGGCCCCGGGGGCAGTTCTTC,CASSFRPRGQFF
TRBD1,-,TRBV4-3,TRBJ1-2,TGCGCCAGCAGCCAAGGGACAGGGGGCTACTATGGCTACACCTTC,CASSQGTGGYYGYTF
-,-,TRBV19,TRBJ1-4,TGTGCCAGTAGCCCCGGGAGAAGGGCTAATGAAAAACTGTTTTTT,CASSPGRRANEKLFF
-,-,TRBV5-6,TRBJ1-1,TGTGCCAGCAGCAAAACCCGGGTGCACACTGAAGCTTTCTTT,CASSKTRVHTEAFF
-,-,TRBV2,TRBJ1-6,TGTGCCAGCAGGCTCCGGGGAAGTGGAAATAATTCACCCCTCCACTTT,CASRLRGSGNNSPLHF
-,-,TRBV10-2,TRBJ2-6,TGCGCCAGCATATTTGCTGGGGCCAACGTCCTGACTTTC,CASIFAGANVLTF
TRBD1,-,TRBV15,TRBJ1-5,TGTGCCACCAGCAGGAAACAGGGGGCCCATCAGCCCCAGCATTTT,CATSRKQGAHQPQHF
TRBD1,-,TRBV30,TRBJ1-4,TGTGCGAGGACAGGTTCAACTAATGAAAAACTGTTTTTT,CARTGSTNEKLFF
-,few,TRBV19,TRBJ1-2,TGTGCCACCGAGGGGGAGAGGGGGATTAACTATGGCTACACCTTC,CATEGERGINYGYTF
-,-,TRBV30,TRBJ1-1,TGTGCCTGGAGTCGAAGGGGCAGGACGAACACTGAAGCTTTCTTT,CAWSRRGRTNTEAFF
TRBD1,-,TRBV9,TRBJ1-2,TGTGCCAGCAGCGTAGTAGGAACAGGGGATGGCTACACCTTC,CASSVVGTGDGYTF
TRBD2,-,TRBV11-3,TRBJ2-3,TGTGCCAGCAGCACTGGGACTAGCGGGGGCAGGGCCACGCAGTATTTT,CASSTGTSGGRATQYF
-,few,TRBV28,TRBJ1-2,TGTGCCACCCTAGGAGGGGGCTACACCTTC,CATLGGGYTF
-,few,TRBV15,TRBJ1-1,TGTGCCACCAGCATCGACAGTTCTAGTGAAGCTTTCTTT,CATSIDSSSEAFF
-,-,TRBV27,TRBJ1-1,TGTGCCAGCAGTTGGTTGGTCAGCACTGAAGCTTTCTTT,CASSWLVSTEAFF
-,-,TRBV2,TRBJ1-4,TGTGCCAGCAGTGAGTTAATCGGGACTTACCGAGAAAAACTGTTTTTT,CASSELIGTYREKLFF
TRBD2,-,TRBV4-1,TRBJ2-5,TGCGCCAGCAGCCAAGAGGCGGGGGTGTACCAAGAGACCCAGTACTTC,CASSQEAGVYQETQYF
TRBD2,-,TRBV5-4,TRBJ2-7,TGTGCCAGCAGTTACAGCGGGGGGTTCTACGAGCAGTACTTC,CASSYSGGFYEQYF
TRBD1,many,TRBV10-3,TRBJ1-6,TGTGCCACTAGACAGGGGGGAAATCGTAATTCACCCCTCCACTTT,CATRQGGNRNSPLHF
TRBD1,-,TRBV5-8,TRBJ1-6,TGTGCCTACGCCCGGCGGCAGGGGGCTAATTCACCCCTCCACTTT,CAYARRQGANSPLHF
-,-,TRBV7-3,TRBJ2-6,TGTGCCAGCAGCTTAATCGGCGGGGGCCCTGGGGCCAACGTCCTGACTTTC,CASSLIGGGPGANVLTF
TRBD2,few,TRBV11-2,TRBJ2-7,TGTGCCAGCAGCTTTACTAGCGGGGGCGAGCAGTACTTC,CASSFTSGGEQYF
-,-,TRBV28,TRBJ1-4,TGTGCCAGCAGCGCTCCCGGGGTTCGGGAAAAACTGTTTTTT,CASSAPGVREKLFF
-,-,TRBV19,TRBJ2-4,TGTGCCAGTAGTATGCACAGGCCTCTAAGTAACATAGCCAAAAACATTCAGTACTTC,CASSMHRPLSNIAKNIQYF
TRBD1,-,TRBV19,TRBJ2-7,TGTGCCAGTAGTGCGCGACAGGGAAACTACGAGCAGTACTTC,CASSARQGNYEQYF
-,-,TRBV19,TRBJ1-6,TGTGCCACCCGACAGACCTATAATTCACCCCTCCACTTT,CATRQTYNSPLHF
TRBD2,-,TRBV5-5,TRBJ2-7,TGTGCCAGCAGCCAGAAGACAATACTAGCGAAATCCTACGAGCAGTACTTC,CASSQKTILAKSYEQYF
TRBD1,-,TRBV6-5,TRBJ2-7,TGTGCCAGCAGTCTTACAGGGGACCACGAGCAGTACTTC,CASSLTGDHEQYF
TRBD2,-,TRBV18,TRBJ2-1,TGTGCCAGCTCACCAGTCCTAGCGGGGGGGCAACTCTTC,CASSPVLAGGQLF
-,few,TRBV29-1,TRBJ1-1,TGCAGCGTTGGGGGGGATAGGGAAGCTTTCTTT,CSVGGDREAFF
-,few,TRBV5-1,TRBJ2-3,TGCGCCAGCAGCTTGGACTTCCGAAACACAGATACGCAGTATTTT,CASSLDFRNTDTQYF
TRBD2,few,TRBV4-3,TRBJ2-5,TGCGCCAGCAGCCAAGATGGGGCGGGGGTTCGCCAAGAGACCCAGTACTTC,CASSQDGAGVRQETQYF